This T cell receptor beta chain comes out of a study of T cell responses to AZD1222 COVID-19 vaccine. Here immunoSEQ multiplex PCR was the method, and the copy in TCRdb shows in-frame clones only, minus some. Of 110,000 to 150,000 clones in the sample, approximately 90% were seen once. Germline-derived CDR1 and CDR2 are LNHDA and SQIVND (reference sequence). Trimming took 3 bases from V and 9 from J, leaving 15 bases between them. This CDR3 is built from 13 residues. The sequencing used peripheral blood, collected on day 0 of AZD1222 vaccination. V usage is TRBV19 and J usage is TRBJ2-7; D not certain. The receptor was isolated from an adult in good health. The CDR3 bases are TGTGCCAGTAGTATTGGGGTCTGGGATGTGCAGTACTTC. Protein: CASSIGVWDVQYF.